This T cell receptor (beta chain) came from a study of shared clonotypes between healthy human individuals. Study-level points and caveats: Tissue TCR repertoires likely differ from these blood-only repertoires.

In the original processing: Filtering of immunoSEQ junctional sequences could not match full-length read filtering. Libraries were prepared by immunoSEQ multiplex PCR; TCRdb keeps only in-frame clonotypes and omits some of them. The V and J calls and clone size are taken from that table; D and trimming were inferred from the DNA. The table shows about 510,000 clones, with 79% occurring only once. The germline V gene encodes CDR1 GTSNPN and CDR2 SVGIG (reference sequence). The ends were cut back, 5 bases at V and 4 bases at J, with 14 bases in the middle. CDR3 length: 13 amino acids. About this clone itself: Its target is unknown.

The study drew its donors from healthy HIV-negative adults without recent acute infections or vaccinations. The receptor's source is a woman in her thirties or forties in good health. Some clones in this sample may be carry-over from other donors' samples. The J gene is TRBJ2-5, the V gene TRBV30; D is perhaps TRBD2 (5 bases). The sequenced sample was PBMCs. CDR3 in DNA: TGTGCCTGGGGGTTTCAGGCGGGAGAGACCCAGTACTTC. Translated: CAWGFQAGETQYF.